A selection of T cell receptor beta chains follows, all from one sample in a study of OX40 agonist ivuxolimab in advanced cancers. The assay was immunoSEQ multiplex PCR, and TCRdb's table has in-frame clones only and misses some. Of roughly 60,000 clones listed, about 85% are singletons. The material was CD4+ or CD8+ T cells sorted from blood, obtained in a trial of the OX40 agonist ivuxolimab. These receptor sequences come from an adult with an advanced solid tumor such as melanoma, head and neck, liver or kidney cancer. Both conserved end residues are part of each CDR3. D genes are given only for firm matches. Size is stated for part of the rows, as once, few or many counts, or as a class when the clone is expanded.

j_call v_call d_call clone_size cdr3_nt cdr3_aa
TRBJ1-2 TRBV28 TRBD1 . TGTGCCAGCAGTTCACCGGGACAGGGGCTCTATGGCTACACCTTC CASSSPGQGLYGYTF
TRBJ1-4 TRBV28 . . TGTGCCAGCAGCCATAGGGACCTAGGAGGCGAAAAACTGTTTTTT CASSHRDLGGEKLFF
TRBJ2-5 TRBV5-4 TRBD2 . TGTGCCAGCAGCGCGGGACTACGTCAAGAGACCCAGTACTTC CASSAGLRQETQYF
TRBJ2-7 TRBV27 . . TGTGCCAGCAGTGAGTTAGTCACGGGCTACGAGCAGTACTTC CASSELVTGYEQYF
TRBJ2-3 TRBV30 . . TGTGCCTGGATGCTAGCTGGGGGCACGGTAGATACGCAGTATTTT CAWMLAGGTVDTQYF
TRBJ2-7 TRBV7-9 TRBD1 . TGTGCCAGCAGCTTATGGGACAGGTACGAGCAGTACTTC CASSLWDRYEQYF
TRBJ1-5 TRBV25-1 TRBD1 . TGTGCCAGCAGTGAGTCAACAGGGGGCATTCAGCCCCAGCATTTT CASSESTGGIQPQHF
TRBJ2-7 TRBV2 TRBD2 . TGTGCCAGCAGTGAGGGTAGCGGGAGTTCCTACGAGCAGTACTTC CASSEGSGSSYEQYF
TRBJ2-3 TRBV18 TRBD2 . TGTGCCAGCTCGCACGGCAGAAGCGGGGCAGATACGCAGTATTTT CASSHGRSGADTQYF
TRBJ1-2 TRBV5-6 TRBD1 . TGTGCCAGCAGCTTGGACCAGGGGGCGTGGGGCTACACCTTC CASSLDQGAWGYTF
TRBJ2-7 TRBV5-1 TRBD1 . TGCGCCAGCTCGCCGGGACAGGGACCCTACGAGCAGTACTTC CASSPGQGPYEQYF
TRBJ1-1 TRBV5-1 TRBD1 once TGCGCCAGCAGCTTCGACAGGGACACTGAAGCTTTCTTT CASSFDRDTEAFF
TRBJ1-4 TRBV15 TRBD1 . TGTGCCACCAGCAGAGTTGGCACCGGGACAGGTGGTGAAAAACTGTTTTTT CATSRVGTGTGGEKLFF
TRBJ1-4 TRBV4-1 TRBD1 . TGCGCCAGCAGCCCTGACAGGGACCCGACTAATGAAAAACTGTTTTTT CASSPDRDPTNEKLFF
TRBJ2-7 TRBV9 . few TGTGCCAGCAGCGTAGGAGGAGATAACGAGCAGTACTTC CASSVGGDNEQYF
TRBJ2-1 TRBV28 TRBD2 . TGTGCCAGCAGTTGGGGGGGACTAGCGAACAATGAGCAGTTCTTC CASSWGGLANNEQFF
TRBJ2-1 TRBV7-9 . once TGTGCCAGCAGAGACTCATTGGACCATGAGCAGTTCTTC CASRDSLDHEQFF
TRBJ2-3 TRBV6-5 . . TGTGCCAGCACCGCAACCGGGACTAGCACAGATACGCAGTATTTT CASTATGTSTDTQYF
TRBJ1-1 TRBV20-1 . few TGCAGTGCCCCCTGGGATACTGAAGCTTTCTTT CSAPWDTEAFF
TRBJ2-1 TRBV29-1 TRBD2 . TGCAGCGTTGTGGGCGGGGGGGCTGCATACAATGAGCAGTTCTTC CSVVGGGAAYNEQFF
TRBJ1-2 TRBV7-9 . . TGTGCCAGCAGCTTTCCAAGCTATGGCTACACCTTC CASSFPSYGYTF
TRBJ2-2 TRBV18 . . TGTGCCAGCTCACCAATCGGGATAGTAATGTCCGGGGAGCTGTTTTTT CASSPIGIVMSGELFF
TRBJ1-2 TRBV4-3 . . TGCGCCAGCAGCCAAGATAACGGGGCAGTTTATGGCTACACCTTC CASSQDNGAVYGYTF
TRBJ2-7 TRBV19 TRBD2 . TGTGCCAGTAGCACCCGACGGGGGGATCGAAGCGAGCAGTACTTC CASSTRRGDRSEQYF
TRBJ2-5 TRBV28 TRBD2 . TGTGCCAGCAGACCCTCTAGCGGGAGGGTTGAAGAGACCCAGTACTTC CASRPSSGRVEETQYF
TRBJ2-5 TRBV11-2 TRBD1 . TGTGCCAGCAGCCCGGACAGGTACCGGGAGACCCAGTACTTC CASSPDRYRETQYF
TRBJ2-6 TRBV28 . . TGTGCCAGCAGTACCGCGAGGCAGTCTGGGGCCAACGTCCTGACTTTC CASSTARQSGANVLTF
TRBJ2-3 TRBV7-9 TRBD2 . TGTGCCAGCAGCAAGCTAGCGGGAGTTACAGATACGCAGTATTTT CASSKLAGVTDTQYF
TRBJ2-7 TRBV13 TRBD2 once TGTGCCAGCAGCTCCCTAGCGGGGTCTGAGCAGTACTTC CASSSLAGSEQYF
TRBJ2-3 TRBV5-4 TRBD2 . TGTGCCAGCAGACCGACTAGCGGGGGTAGCACAGATACGCAGTATTTT CASRPTSGGSTDTQYF
TRBJ2-1 TRBV28 . . TGTGCCAGCAGTTGGTATGACCGGGGTACTAATGAGCAGTTCTTC CASSWYDRGTNEQFF
TRBJ2-2 TRBV18 . few TGTGCCAGCTCACCACGGGGAAGCGGGGAGCTGTTTTTT CASSPRGSGELFF
TRBJ2-5 TRBV5-4 TRBD2 . TGTGCCAGCAGCCCGGGGACTAGCGATATGCAAGAGACCCAGTACTTC CASSPGTSDMQETQYF
TRBJ2-1 TRBV5-1 TRBD2 . TGCGCCAGCAGCACCAGCGGGGGGGAATCCTACAATGAGCAGTTCTTC CASSTSGGESYNEQFF
TRBJ1-6 TRBV18 . . TGTGCCAGCTCACCGACGGACACCTCGAGCTCCTATAATTCACCCCTCCACTTT CASSPTDTSSSYNSPLHF